Below, one T cell receptor (beta chain) is given with its context. Antigen specificity is unknown. The identical CDR3 is also encoded by other nucleotide sequences in the sample. The data were obtained in a study of shared clonotypes between healthy human individuals. General study results and limits: Sorted-subset sequencing was shown by rarefaction to be incomplete despite large depth.

The germline V gene has CDR1 SGDLS and CDR2 YYNGEE. The CDR3 has 13 amino acids. Trimming cost V 0 bases and J 0 bases, with 3 bases left between them. A CD45RA-negative memory subset and a CD45RA+ naive subset were separated from the CD4+ cells. Repertoires were generated with immunoSEQ multiplex PCR, while TCRdb's copy carries only in-frame clones and drops some. The sample holds a few million clones, approximately 94% seen once. V and J are TRBV9 and TRBJ1-1; no definite D call. This clonotype was obtained from a man aged 18 to 29 in good health. Source material: naive CD4+ T cells sorted from blood. Subset reported: CD45RA+ positively selected. CDR3 bases: TGTGCCAGCAGCGTAGATTTGAACACTGAAGCTTTCTTT. This translates into CASSVDLNTEAFF.